This TCR beta chain came from a study of neoadjuvant anti-PD-1 for oral cavity cancer. About the study: Most patients had three to four biweekly doses of 3 mg/kg nivolumab before resection. Patients without progression got a fourth dose around day 43. Broader study findings: Expansion of preexisting intratumoral clones was suggested to aid response.

The ends lost 5 bases at V and 5 bases at J; junction bases unmatched: 3. Per germline, CDR1 SGHAT and CDR2 FQNNGV. The length of the CDR3 is 13 residues. Sequencing was performed with immunoSEQ multiplex PCR; in TCRdb, only in-frame clones are kept and a portion is missing. Here the sample spans around 5,000 clones, approximately 53% being singletons. On this clone: As yet, its antigen is unknown. Other DNA sequences from this sample encode an identical CDR3 as well.

Time point given: after neoadjuvant nivolumab, at surgical resection. Patients had newly diagnosed, untreated stage II-IVA oral cavity squamous cell carcinoma. Source: tumor tissue, taken after nivolumab (anti-PD-1) treatment. The V and J genes are TRBV11-2 and TRBJ2-5, with 9 bases matching TRBD1. The origin of this receptor is a person between 40 and 80 years old with oral cavity squamous cell carcinoma. CDR3 sequence (DNA): TGTGCCAGCAGCCCGGACAGGGGCGAGACCCAGTACTTC. It yields the protein CASSPDRGETQYF.